The sequence of this T cell receptor (beta chain) was determined in a study of regulatory T cells in long-lasting Graves disease. Time point of the sample: newly diagnosed GD, antithyroid drugs for less than 3 months. Preparation of the TCR library used RNA extracted from PBMCs. Deletions cut 0 bases from V and 0 bases from J, with 8 bases between. Germline CDR1 MNHEY, CDR2 SVGEGT. This CDR3 spans 16 amino acids. Building of the TCR beta libraries involved iRepertoire HTBI primers and Arm-PCR of CDR3 regions. One entry per CDR3 protein, called by TCRdb with MiXCR from the multiplex PCR reads. The sample includes 600,000 to 650,000 distinct CDR3 sequences, roughly 15% of them seen just once. These data were also reused for a study on T cells in Graves' hyperthyroidism and ophthalmopathy.

This TCR was recovered from a woman in her twenties or thirties with Graves disease. This chain links TRBV6-2 or TRBV6-3 with TRBJ1-4; the D is unclear. The sample here was peripheral blood mononuclear cells (PBMCs), taken at new diagnosis, from a patient treated with antithyroid drugs. CDR3 sequence reads: CASSYSGAATNEKLFF. CDR3 nucleotides: TGTGCCAGCAGTTACTCTGGCGCTGCAACTAATGAAAAACTGTTTTTT.